The rows below give T cell receptor beta chains drawn from one sample of a study of molecular identifiers for immune sequencing clone quantification. A single record per CDR3 protein comes from TCRdb applying MiXCR to the PCR reads. Among 90,000 to 120,000 distinct CDR3 sequences listed, roughly 34% were seen once. Specimen: naive CD8+ T cells from blood, with Jurkat cell RNA spiked in. These receptors were obtained from a human donor in good health. Some libraries in this study had Jurkat cell RNA spiked in. The CDR3 runs from the conserved cysteine through the conserved F or W. The order of the fields is clone size, V gene, CDR3 length, J gene, D gene, CDR3 DNA, CDR3 protein. A D gene is named only where the DNA matches it firmly. Not all rows give a size; the values are once, few, many and, for expanded clones, a class.

few	TRBV12-3/TRBV12-4	12	TRBJ2-3	NA	TGTGCCAGCAGTTTCATCACAGATACGCAGTATTTT	CASSFITDTQYF
NA	TRBV12-3/TRBV12-4	13	TRBJ1-5	NA	TGTGCCAGCAGTTGGGACCCCTCTCAGCCCCGGCATTTT	CASSWDPSQPRHF
NA	TRBV28	12	TRBJ2-1	NA	TGTGCCAGCAGTTTAGTAGGCTGGGAGCAGTTCTTC	CASSLVGWEQFF
NA	TRBV5-4	12	TRBJ1-2	NA	TGTGCCAGCAGCTCGAACAGCTATGGCTACACCTTC	CASSSNSYGYTF
many	TRBV12-3/TRBV12-4	13	TRBJ2-7	NA	TGTGCCAGCAGTCCCTCCGGCCCCTACGAGCAGTACTTC	CASSPSGPYEQYF
once	TRBV14	15	TRBJ2-4	NA	TGTGCCAGCAGCCACGTGGGGGGCGTAAGAACCATTCAGTACTTC	CASSHVGGVRTIQYF
few	TRBV19	19	TRBJ2-1	TRBD2	TGTGCCAGTAACGCAGAGGGACTAGCGGGAGGCCTCTCCTACAATGAGCAGTTCTTC	CASNAEGLAGGLSYNEQFF
many	TRBV9	12	TRBJ2-3	NA	TGTGCCAGCAGCGTAGGGGCAGATACGCAGTATTTT	CASSVGADTQYF
many	TRBV10-3	14	TRBJ2-3	NA	TGTGCCACCACTGGGGTGCGGGAACCAGATACGCAGTATTTT	CATTGVREPDTQYF
many	TRBV9	15	TRBJ1-6	NA	TGTGCCAGCAGCGTAGAGGGGGGTTTGAATTCACCCCTCCACTTT	CASSVEGGLNSPLHF
NA	TRBV7-9	17	TRBJ2-1	TRBD2	TGTGCCAGCAACTTAGCCTTGACTAGCGGGAGTATCGATGAGCAGTTCTTC	CASNLALTSGSIDEQFF
few	TRBV20-1	16	TRBJ2-3	TRBD2	TGCAGTGCCCCTCCTCCGGCTAGCGGTTACACAGATACGCAGTATTTT	CSAPPPASGYTDTQYF
few	TRBV11-2	18	TRBJ2-5	TRBD2	TGTGCCAGCAGCCGTGGACTAGCGGGAGTGGGGGTCCAAGAGACCCAGTACTTC	CASSRGLAGVGVQETQYF
many	TRBV29-1	13	TRBJ2-1	NA	TGCAGCGTTCCCACCACCGGGATCGGTGAGCAGTTCTTC	CSVPTTGIGEQFF
NA	TRBV4-1	13	TRBJ1-1	NA	TGCGCCAGCAGCCAATGCCCGTACACTGAAGCTTTCTTT	CASSQCPYTEAFF
NA	TRBV28	15	TRBJ2-7	NA	TGTGCCAGCAGTTCGAAGGAGGAGTTTCCCTACGAGCAGTACTTC	CASSSKEEFPYEQYF
NA	TRBV7-2	18	TRBJ1-5	NA	TGTGCCAGCAGCTTATTGAGTAGGGTCAGGTCGAGCAATCAGCCCCAGCATTTT	CASSLLSRVRSSNQPQHF
many	TRBV4-3	15	TRBJ2-5	TRBD1	TGCGCCAGCAGCCAAGAACAGGGGCTCCAAGAGACCCAGTACTTC	CASSQEQGLQETQYF
few	TRBV7-2	18	TRBJ2-2	TRBD2	TGTGCCAGCAGCTTCCCAAAGTGGGGACTAGCAAACACCGGGGAGCTGTTTTTT	CASSFPKWGLANTGELFF
NA	TRBV4-1	17	TRBJ2-1	NA	TGCGCCAGCAGCCAGTCAATTCAGGGGTATGGTGGGAATGAGCAGTTCTTC	CASSQSIQGYGGNEQFF
many	TRBV9	17	TRBJ2-3	TRBD2	TGTGCCAGCAGCGGAGAAACGGGAGGGCCTTGGATAGATACGCAGTATTTT	CASSGETGGPWIDTQYF
many	TRBV6-2/TRBV6-3	13	TRBJ1-1	NA	TGTGCCAGCAGTCCCCAGGAGAGGACTGAAGCTTTCTTT	CASSPQERTEAFF
NA	TRBV29-1	12	TRBJ2-1	NA	TGCAGCGTGCCACCAGCCTACAATGAGCAGTTCTTC	CSVPPAYNEQFF
NA	TRBV5-6	13	TRBJ2-7	NA	TGTGCCAGCAGCTTGACAGAAGCCTACGAGCAGAACTTC	CASSLTEAYEQNF
NA	TRBV29-1	10	TRBJ2-7	NA	TGCAGCGGGAGATCCTACGAGCAGTACTTC	CSGRSYEQYF
NA	TRBV10-1	16	TRBJ1-1	NA	TGCGCCAGCAGTGAGGGTAGGGACGTCAACCCCACTGAAGCTTTCTTT	CASSEGRDVNPTEAFF
NA	TRBV2	15	TRBJ2-3	NA	TGTGCCAGCAGTGAATTTTTGGGGGCCCCAGATACGCAGTATTTT	CASSEFLGAPDTQYF
few	TRBV9	14	TRBJ2-3	TRBD1	TGTGCCAGCAGCCCAGAGACAGGGCAAGATACGCAGTATTTT	CASSPETGQDTQYF
NA	TRBV11-1	16	TRBJ2-2	NA	TGTGCCAGCAGCAGCCGCCGGGGAACGAACACCGGGGAGCTGTTTTTT	CASSSRRGTNTGELFF
NA	TRBV20-1	14	TRBJ2-5	TRBD2	TGCAGTGCTAAAGCCGGGACTACAGTTGAGACCCAGTACTTC	CSAKAGTTVETQYF
NA	TRBV12-3/TRBV12-4	18	TRBJ2-2	TRBD2	TGTGCCAGCAGTTTTCCAACTAGCGGAGGAACGAACACCGGGGAGCTGTTTTTT	CASSFPTSGGTNTGELFF
many	TRBV12-3/TRBV12-4	13	TRBJ1-2	NA	TGTGCCAGCAGCACAACAGGGTACTATGGCTACACCTTC	CASSTTGYYGYTF
NA	TRBV28	14	TRBJ2-7	NA	TGTGCCAGCAGTTACCGGGACGGTCTTTACGAGCAGTACTTC	CASSYRDGLYEQYF
NA	TRBV24-1	13	TRBJ2-5	NA	TGTGCCACCAGTTGCCCGGGTCCGGAGTCCCAGTACTTC	CATSCPGPESQYF
NA	TRBV6-5	11	TRBJ2-1	NA	TGTGCCAGCAAGGGCTACAATGAGCAGTTCTTC	CASKGYNEQFF